A selection of T cell receptor beta chains follows, all from one sample in a study of blood T cell repertoires in COVID-19. Sequencing used immunoSEQ multiplex PCR; TCRdb keeps in-frame clones, though not all of them. The sample includes around 150,000 clones, roughly 84% of them seen just once. The sample was peripheral blood. The receptors come from a man aged 30 to 45 with COVID-19, enrolled during active disease. Both conserved end residues are part of each CDR3. The order of the fields is CDR3 protein, V gene, J gene.

CDR3 protein: CASSQTDNEQFF; V gene: TRBV3-1/TRBV3-2; J gene: TRBJ2-1
CDR3 protein: CASSHGTTGLEAFF; V gene: TRBV28; J gene: TRBJ1-1
CDR3 protein: CASSESGDRGVNEQFF; V gene: TRBV25-1; J gene: TRBJ2-1
CDR3 protein: CASTIYGLDKNIQYF; V gene: TRBV10-2; J gene: TRBJ2-4
CDR3 protein: CASSPSGGDQPQHF; V gene: TRBV19; J gene: TRBJ1-5
CDR3 protein: CASSRDLNTQYF; V gene: TRBV6-5; J gene: TRBJ2-3
CDR3 protein: CASSQTGEYQETQYF; V gene: TRBV7-6; J gene: TRBJ2-5
CDR3 protein: CATPGQGPYEQYF; V gene: TRBV28; J gene: TRBJ2-7
CDR3 protein: CASKARSGTTYEQYF; V gene: TRBV27; J gene: TRBJ2-7
CDR3 protein: CASSRLAGVYRRDPQSRNIQYF; V gene: TRBV19; J gene: TRBJ2-4
CDR3 protein: CASTHSGRANEQYF; V gene: TRBV28; J gene: TRBJ2-7
CDR3 protein: CASSHTLAAYEQYF; V gene: TRBV4-1; J gene: TRBJ2-7
CDR3 protein: CASERASGEQFF; V gene: TRBV19; J gene: TRBJ2-1
CDR3 protein: CSVEYGQGRRQETQYF; V gene: TRBV29-1; J gene: TRBJ2-5
CDR3 protein: CASSQDLYAEAFF; V gene: TRBV4-1; J gene: TRBJ1-1
CDR3 protein: CASTKVISGTGELFF; V gene: TRBV19; J gene: TRBJ2-2
CDR3 protein: CATSDADTTNEKLFF; V gene: TRBV24-1; J gene: TRBJ1-4
CDR3 protein: CASSASPSRADTQYF; V gene: TRBV9; J gene: TRBJ2-3
CDR3 protein: CASTTRGSGANVLTF; V gene: TRBV19; J gene: TRBJ2-6
CDR3 protein: CASSKGLAASTDTQYF; V gene: TRBV5-1; J gene: TRBJ2-3
CDR3 protein: CASSQGLAGLTDTQYF; V gene: TRBV7-2; J gene: TRBJ2-3
CDR3 protein: CASSQQLAGGPGDTQYF; V gene: TRBV4-3; J gene: TRBJ2-3
CDR3 protein: CASSHVGGQYF; V gene: TRBV7-8; J gene: TRBJ2-7
CDR3 protein: CAISDNSGRAYEQYF; V gene: TRBV10-3; J gene: TRBJ2-7
CDR3 protein: CASSLTEETQYF; V gene: TRBV7-2; J gene: TRBJ2-5
CDR3 protein: CASRMRAGTYEQYF; V gene: TRBV7-8; J gene: TRBJ2-7
CDR3 protein: CASSLRTGGHEQYF; V gene: TRBV6-5; J gene: TRBJ2-7
CDR3 protein: CASSLMGTRQETQYF; V gene: TRBV7-2; J gene: TRBJ2-5
CDR3 protein: CAITTSGPYNEQFF; V gene: TRBV10-3; J gene: TRBJ2-1
CDR3 protein: CASSPRSPTYEQYF; V gene: TRBV27; J gene: TRBJ2-7
CDR3 protein: CASSLGVSGEQYF; V gene: TRBV6-5; J gene: TRBJ2-7
CDR3 protein: CASSPGPGGSRTDTQYF; V gene: TRBV18; J gene: TRBJ2-3
CDR3 protein: CASSSSGRDNSYEQYF; V gene: TRBV9; J gene: TRBJ2-7
CDR3 protein: CASSLVENEQFF; V gene: TRBV7-6; J gene: TRBJ2-1
CDR3 protein: CASSYQGKNSPLHF; V gene: TRBV19; J gene: TRBJ1-6
CDR3 protein: CASSIGRQGGTGTQYF; V gene: TRBV19; J gene: TRBJ2-5
CDR3 protein: CASRGGENEKLFF; V gene: TRBV2; J gene: TRBJ1-4
CDR3 protein: CASSSSHRDRVYEQYF; V gene: TRBV27; J gene: TRBJ2-7
CDR3 protein: CASSLGLGLYNEQFF; V gene: TRBV9; J gene: TRBJ2-1
CDR3 protein: CASSLLAVTDTQYF; V gene: TRBV4-1; J gene: TRBJ2-3
CDR3 protein: CASSFTSGRATETQYF; V gene: TRBV7-2; J gene: TRBJ2-5
CDR3 protein: CASSQTEYSYEQYF; V gene: TRBV3-1/TRBV3-2; J gene: TRBJ2-7
CDR3 protein: CASSEEGEGLGANEQFF; V gene: TRBV6-1; J gene: TRBJ2-1
CDR3 protein: CASSPDFRQPQHF; V gene: TRBV18; J gene: TRBJ1-5
CDR3 protein: CASSARQVAIQYF; V gene: TRBV11-2; J gene: TRBJ2-4
CDR3 protein: CASRPYRGMTEAFF; V gene: TRBV27; J gene: TRBJ1-1
CDR3 protein: CASTQRGDTEAFF; V gene: TRBV6-5; J gene: TRBJ1-1
CDR3 protein: CATSRGQVQPQHF; V gene: TRBV15; J gene: TRBJ1-5
CDR3 protein: CASIARQVPTNNEKLFF; V gene: TRBV21-1; J gene: TRBJ1-4
CDR3 protein: CASSLYSSGSIRETQYF; V gene: TRBV7-2; J gene: TRBJ2-5
CDR3 protein: CAWSSIQNTEAFF; V gene: TRBV30; J gene: TRBJ1-1
CDR3 protein: CASSSLPNTEAFF; V gene: TRBV27; J gene: TRBJ1-1
CDR3 protein: CASSLRDTGPNEQFF; V gene: TRBV11-3; J gene: TRBJ2-1
CDR3 protein: CASSLGGGPTDEQYF; V gene: TRBV11-3; J gene: TRBJ2-7
CDR3 protein: CAWSTISGKQFF; V gene: TRBV30; J gene: TRBJ2-1
CDR3 protein: CATHRGRGYPAEQYF; V gene: TRBV6-5; J gene: TRBJ2-7
CDR3 protein: CASRYTSGAHNEQFF; V gene: TRBV4-3; J gene: TRBJ2-1
CDR3 protein: CASSESDIEGYTF; V gene: TRBV2; J gene: TRBJ1-2
CDR3 protein: CATLPGLASGDTQYF; V gene: TRBV2; J gene: TRBJ2-3